The TCR beta chain described here comes from a study of blood T cell repertoires in COVID-19. As for the study in general: Whether acute or convalescent, the COVID-19 samples came from the United States, Italy and Spain. T cells, B-cell-depleted T cells, or PBMCs supplied cDNA or gDNA.

V shed 3 bases, J shed 10 bases, and the junction held 10 bases outside the gene matches. The CDR3 runs to 15 residues. The germline gives CDR1 MDHEN, CDR2 SYDVKM. This clone was observed once. Authors' data handling: By means of reference gene primer amplification, nucleated cell counts were estimated. TCRdb's copy holds only in-frame clones and misses some; the assay was immunoSEQ multiplex PCR. V and J calls and clone size are copied from that table; D and trimming were computed from the DNA. The data contain about 230,000 clones, around 88% of them singletons. The clonotype comes from a man older than 75 with acute or convalescent COVID-19. Material: peripheral blood. The chain is built from TRBV28 and TRBJ2-1; 9 bases line up with TRBD2. The CDR3 nucleotides read TGTGCCAGCAGTTTTAGAAGCGGGGGGCGTGGAGAGCAGTTCTTC. Amino acids: CASSFRSGGRGEQFF.